Each of the 27 T cell receptor beta chains below was sequenced from the same sample in a study of T cell repertoires in ileal Crohn's disease. TCRdb keeps only in-frame clones here, not all; method: immunoSEQ multiplex PCR. The repertoire holds about 30,000 clones, with about 81% as singletons. The specimen was ileal tissue. The receptor set was obtained from an adult with Crohn's disease.

This clone was found a few times. This chain uses TRBV5-1 with TRBJ2-7; D possibly corresponds to TRBD1 (6 bases). The ends were cut back, 4 bases at V and 3 bases at J, with 11 bases in the middle. This CDR3 has 13 amino acids. Germline CDR1 is SGHRS and CDR2 is YFSETQ. DNA for the CDR3: TGCGCCAGCAGCGTCGAACAGGGCTACGAGCAGTACTTC. The encoded protein is CASSVEQGYEQYF.

This chain links TRBV5-1 with TRBJ1-1; 7 nucleotides agree with TRBD1. V lost 7 bases and J lost 6; bases outside the gene matches: 18. The CDR3 runs 16 residues. Germline CDR1 reads SGHRS; CDR2 reads YFSETQ. The DNA of the CDR3 is TGCGCCAGCTACCCACCGGGAGGGGGCGGTCCGGCTGAAGCTTTCTTT. Its protein is CASYPPGGGGPAEAFF. The full variable domain, completed using reference TRBV5-1 and TRBJ1-1, is KAGVTQTPRYLIKTRGQQVTLSCSPISGHRSVSWYQQTPGQGLQFLFEYFSETQRNKGNFPGRFSGRQFSNSRSEMNVSTLELGDSALYLCASYPPGGGGPAEAFFGQGTRLTVV.

This clone has only a few counts. The chain carries TRBV5-1 and TRBJ1-1; tentatively, D is TRBD1 (5 bases). The CDR3 is 13 amino acids. Trimming took off 4 bases at V and 7 bases at J, with 14 bases between the two ends. From germline, CDR1 is SGHRS and CDR2 YFSETQ. The CDR3 DNA reads as TGCGCCAGCAGCCCTGCGTTCGGGGGTGAAGCTTTCTTT. Translating gives CASSPAFGGEAFF.

This chain connects TRBV5-5 to TRBJ1-4; TRBD1 aligns across 8 bases. Trimming removed 0 bases from V and 5 bases from J; junction bases left unmatched: 3. There are 15 residues in the CDR3. The germline V gene has CDR1 SGHKS and CDR2 YYEKEE (reference sequence). CDR3 nucleotides: TGTGCCAGCAGCTTGGGTCACAGGGGGAATGAAAAACTGTTTTTT. Translated: CASSLGHRGNEKLFF.

The chain combines TRBV5-1 with TRBJ1-1; 7 bases align to TRBD1. Per germline, CDR1 SGHRS and CDR2 YFSETQ. CDR3 length equals 14 residues. Germline trimming cut 1 base from V and 3 bases from J; bases unmatched to any gene: 3. The CDR3 region has the DNA TGCGCCAGCAGCTTGACAGGGGAGGACACTGAAGCTTTCTTT. It is translated as CASSLTGEDTEAFF.

The genes are TRBV7-9 and TRBJ2-2; D uncertain. Germline-derived CDR1 and CDR2 are SEHNR and FQNEAQ (reference sequence). This CDR3 region has 12 residues. The V end was cut by 4 bases, the J end by 8 bases, with 8 bases between. The CDR3 DNA follows: TGTGCCAGCAGCTCTCTCGGGGGGGAGCTGTTTTTT. It codes for CASSSLGGELFF.

The chain is built from TRBV6-5 and TRBJ2-1; D uncertain. V lost 6 bases and J lost 8, with 20 bases in between. The CDR3 consists of 15 residues. Germline assignment: CDR1 MNHEY and CDR2 SVGAGI. Here the CDR3 DNA reads TGTGCCAGCAGCCCCTTTAGCCTCGCGATCCATGAGCAGTTCTTC. This codes for CASSPFSLAIHEQFF.

This clone was counted between two and nine times. CDR3 sequence (DNA): TGCGCCAGCAGCCAACAGACAGGGAACTATGGCTACACCTTC. Its translation: CASSQQTGNYGYTF. V is TRBV4-1 and J is TRBJ1-2; TRBD1 aligns across 7 bases. V lost 2 bases, J lost 2 bases, and 2 bases stayed unmatched. This CDR3 region has 14 residues. CDR1 and CDR2 (germline): MGHRA, YSYEKL.

CDR3 sequence reads: CASSRLGGQGFYEQYF. CDR3 in DNA: TGCGCCAGCAGCCGGTTGGGGGGACAGGGTTTTTACGAGCAGTACTTC. The chain combines TRBV4-3 with TRBJ2-7; 9 bases map to TRBD1. The V gene end was trimmed by 4 bases and the J gene end by 4 bases; junction bases not matched to a gene: 11. The CDR3 is 16 residues long. Germline assignment: CDR1 LGHNA and CDR2 YSLEER.

J is TRBJ2-2 and V is TRBV21-1; the table assigns TRBD2, which was not confirmed against the DNA. TRBV21-1 is a recognized pseudogene. The CDR3 is made up of 14 amino acids. The chain's CDR3 is CASSSRLEGGELFF. The CDR3, as DNA: TGTGCCAGCAGCTCCCGACTCGAAGGTGGGGAGCTGTTTTTT.

This clone showed up just once. The chain employs TRBV5-1 and TRBJ2-2; 15 positions agree with TRBD2. The CDR3 loop spans 17 amino acids. V lost 4 bases to trimming and J lost 4 bases; unmatched junction nucleotides: 5. Germline lookup yields CDR1 SGHRS and CDR2 YFSETQ. The CDR3 reads CASSLGLAGGATGELFF. CDR3 DNA sequence: TGCGCCAGCAGCCTAGGACTAGCGGGGGGGGCCACCGGGGAGCTGTTTTTT.

The chain combines TRBV10-3 with TRBJ2-1; no clear D. V was trimmed by 3 bases and J by 1 base, leaving 7 bases between them. The germline V gene encodes CDR1 ENHRY and CDR2 SYGVKD. The length of the CDR3 is 14 residues. The CDR3 DNA sequence: TGTGCCATCAGTGAAGGCGGTTCCTACAATGAGCAGTTCTTC. It yields the protein CAISEGGSYNEQFF.

In nucleotides, the CDR3 is TGCGCCAGCAGCGCCAAACAGGGGGCCTACGAGCAGTACTTC. Its translation: CASSAKQGAYEQYF. The chain joins TRBV4-3 to TRBJ2-7, with 8 bases lining up with TRBD1. The CDR3 contains 14 residues. The V gene end was trimmed by 5 bases and the J gene end by 2 bases; junction bases not matched to a gene: 5. Germline-derived CDR1 and CDR2 are LGHNA and YSLEER.

This chain uses TRBV7-6 with TRBJ2-2; no reliable D call. Germline V gene lookup returns CDR1 SGHVS and CDR2 FNYEAQ. The CDR3 is 14 amino acids. The V gene lost 3 bases and the J gene lost 4 bases, with 9 bases spanning the gap. The CDR3 DNA is TGTGCCAGCAGCTTCGAGGTCGTCACCGGGGAGCTGTTTTTT. This translates into CASSFEVVTGELFF.

This chain links TRBV5-1 with TRBJ1-3; 7 bases line up with TRBD1. The CDR3 length is 16 residues. V lost 4 bases to trimming and J lost 2 bases; unmatched junction nucleotides: 9. Germline assignment: CDR1 SGHRS and CDR2 YFSETQ. The CDR3: CASSATGMGAGNTIYF. The DNA of the CDR3 is TGCGCCAGCAGCGCGACAGGGATGGGGGCTGGAAACACCATATATTTT.

The V and J genes are TRBV6-6 and TRBJ1-2; D gene uncertain. The germline V and J ends were trimmed by 10 bases and 3 bases, with 9 bases remaining between them. CDR3 length equals 11 residues. Germline-derived CDR1 and CDR2 are MNHNY and SVGAGI (reference sequence). CDR3 loop: CAIRQDYGYTF. CDR3 bases: TGTGCCATCAGACAAGACTATGGCTACACCTTC.

The chain links TRBV7-2 to TRBJ1-2; 9 nucleotides line up with TRBD1. Per germline, CDR1 SGHTA and CDR2 FQGNSA. Losses at the gene ends were 5 bases for V and 6 bases for J; bases not matched to a gene: 7. This CDR3 comprises 14 residues. The CDR3 region is CASSRDRVRDGYTF. CDR3 DNA sequence: TGTGCCAGCAGCCGGGACAGGGTTAGAGATGGCTACACCTTC.

The chain links TRBV7-9 to TRBJ1-2, with 8 bases aligning to TRBD1. The V gene end was trimmed by 2 bases and the J gene end by 10 bases; junction bases not matched to a gene: 12. Germline-derived CDR1 and CDR2 are SEHNR and FQNEAQ (reference sequence). This CDR3 has 15 amino acids. This chain's CDR3 is CASSLIRGRGLFYTF. DNA for the CDR3: TGTGCCAGCAGCTTAATTCGTGGCAGGGGGCTGTTCTACACCTTC. Using reference TRBV7-9 and TRBJ1-2 for the parts outside the CDR3, the full variable domain is DTGVSQNPRHKITKRGQNVTFRCDPISEHNRLYWYRQTLGQGPEFLTYFQNEAQLEKSRLLSDRFSAERPKGSFSTLEIQRTEQGDSAMYLCASSLIRGRGLFYTFGSGTRLTVV.

This clone turned up a few times. The rearrangement joins TRBV7-2 to TRBJ1-5; TRBD1 agrees at 7 bases. Losses at the gene ends were 2 bases for V and 5 bases for J; bases not matched to a gene: 6. Germline CDR1 SGHTA, CDR2 FQGNSA. The CDR3 contains 15 residues. The chain's CDR3 is CASSLWGQTDQPQHF. In DNA form, the CDR3 reads TGTGCCAGCAGCTTATGGGGACAGACCGATCAGCCCCAGCATTTT.

The chain is built from TRBV4-1 and TRBJ1-2; no clear D. This CDR3 region has 14 residues. CDR1 is MGHRA and CDR2 is YSYEKL in the germline V gene. V was cut by 4 bases and J by 0 bases, with 9 bases left in between. The CDR3 DNA reads TGCGCCAGCAGCCCCCGGAGGGCTAACTATGGCTACACCTTC. Translating gives CASSPRRANYGYTF.

J is TRBJ1-6 and V is TRBV4-3, with 7 bases that match TRBD1. The CDR3 covers 19 residues. Per the germline V gene, CDR1 is LGHNA and CDR2 is YSLEER. Losses at the gene ends were 1 base for V and 7 bases for J; bases not matched to a gene: 16. CDR3 sequence: CASSQVPPYDRAYNSPLHF. CDR3 nucleotides: TGCGCCAGCAGCCAAGTGCCTCCATACGACAGGGCTTACAATTCACCCCTCCACTTT.

The V and J genes are TRBV6-1 and TRBJ1-2; 9 bases map to TRBD1. Germline CDR1 MNHNS, CDR2 SASEGT. This CDR3 spans 14 amino acids. Trimming removed 6 bases from V and 8 bases from J; junction bases left unmatched: 10. Here the CDR3 DNA reads TGTGCCAGCAGGATTCAACAGGGGGCCCGAGGCTACACCTTC. Translation: CASRIQQGARGYTF.

The rearrangement uses TRBV6-1 and TRBJ1-2, with TRBD1 matching over 9 bases. CDR1 MNHNS and CDR2 SASEGT come from the germline V gene. This CDR3 region has 13 residues. The J segment lost 10 bases and the V segment lost 4 bases, leaving 7 bases of the junction unmatched. As DNA, the CDR3 is TGTGCCAGCAGTGCTCCGGGGACAGGGCTCTACACCTTC. Its protein product is CASSAPGTGLYTF.

The V gene is TRBV5-6, the J gene TRBJ2-5; 9 positions agree with TRBD2. Germline-derived CDR1 and CDR2 are SGHDT and YYEEEE. The CDR3 spans 15 residues. V lost 4 bases and J lost 3; bases outside the gene matches: 7. The chain's CDR3 is CASSENSGGKETQYF. CDR3 DNA sequence: TGTGCCAGCAGCGAGAATAGCGGGGGAAAAGAGACCCAGTACTTC.

V is TRBV5-8 and J is TRBJ1-1; D uncertain. V was trimmed by 4 bases and J by 0 bases, leaving 4 bases between them. The CDR3 spans 12 residues. Germline CDR1 SGHTS, CDR2 YDEGEE. The CDR3, as DNA: TGTGCCAGCAGCCTCTTGAACACTGAAGCTTTCTTT. It encodes CASSLLNTEAFF.

In its sample, this clone was seen a few times. The V call is TRBV18, the J call TRBJ1-4, with D maybe TRBD1 (5 bases). V was cut by 3 bases and J by 7 bases, with 15 bases left in between. This CDR3 has 15 amino acids. Germline-derived CDR1 and CDR2 are KGHSH and LQKENI. The CDR3 loop reads CASSPRRRDGEKLFF. The CDR3 nucleotides are TGTGCCAGCTCACCCCGACGGAGGGACGGTGAAAAACTGTTTTTT.

This CDR3 reads CASSWGHSADTQYF. CDR3 bases: TGTGCCAGCAGCTGGGGACATTCCGCAGATACGCAGTATTTT. J is TRBJ2-3 and V is TRBV7-2, with D tentatively TRBD1 (6 bases). This CDR3 spans 14 amino acids. The V end was cut by 4 bases, the J end by 4 bases, with 12 bases between. CDR1 is SGHTA, CDR2 FQGNSA, per germline.